This TCR beta chain was sequenced in a study of T cells after posttransplantation cyclophosphamide. Whole-study results and caveats: TRB clonality was highly associated with recipient CMV seropositivity and reactivation. TRB overlap between skin or GI tissue T cells and blood was limited. Donor-recipient repertoire similarity was low at 1-2 months, rising over year one.

This related bone marrow graft donor gave peripheral blood on the day of marrow donation. As concerns this clone: Its antigen remains unidentified.

Here immunoSEQ multiplex PCR was the method, and the copy in TCRdb shows in-frame clones only, minus some. This table holds 15,000 to 20,000 clones, around 78% found once. The CDR3 loop spans 15 amino acids. Germline V gene sequence: CDR1 SGHTS, CDR2 YDEGEE. Unmatched junction bases numbered 4, after V lost 2 bases and J lost 2 bases. The specimen was memory CD4+ T cells sorted from blood. The clonotype originates from a young man in good health and a related stem cell transplant donor. The chain uses TRBV5-8 and TRBJ2-5, with 9 positions matching TRBD1. In DNA form, the CDR3 reads TGTGCCAGCAGCTTCGGGACAGGGCCACAAGAGACCCAGTACTTC. This encodes CASSFGTGPQETQYF.